This TCR beta chain came from a study of technical replicates of blood from several donors. V gave up 4 bases and J gave up 4 bases; unmatched junction bases: 11. Germline V gene data show CDR1 as LGHNT and CDR2 as FRNRAP. CDR3 size: 16 residues. Assay used: immunoSEQ multiplex PCR; TCRdb lists only in-frame clones, some missing. The repertoire includes fewer than 20,000 clones, about nine tenths of them detected once, and 10% to 15% sits in the top ten. This clone occurred once. Sequencing used PBMCs. The sequence came from a human donor in good health. The chain is built from TRBV12-5 and TRBJ1-2; 8 bases align to TRBD1. For the CDR3, the DNA is TGTGCTAGTGGTTCCCGGTCGACAGGGGTCGGCTATGGCTACACCTTC. This encodes CASGSRSTGVGYGYTF.